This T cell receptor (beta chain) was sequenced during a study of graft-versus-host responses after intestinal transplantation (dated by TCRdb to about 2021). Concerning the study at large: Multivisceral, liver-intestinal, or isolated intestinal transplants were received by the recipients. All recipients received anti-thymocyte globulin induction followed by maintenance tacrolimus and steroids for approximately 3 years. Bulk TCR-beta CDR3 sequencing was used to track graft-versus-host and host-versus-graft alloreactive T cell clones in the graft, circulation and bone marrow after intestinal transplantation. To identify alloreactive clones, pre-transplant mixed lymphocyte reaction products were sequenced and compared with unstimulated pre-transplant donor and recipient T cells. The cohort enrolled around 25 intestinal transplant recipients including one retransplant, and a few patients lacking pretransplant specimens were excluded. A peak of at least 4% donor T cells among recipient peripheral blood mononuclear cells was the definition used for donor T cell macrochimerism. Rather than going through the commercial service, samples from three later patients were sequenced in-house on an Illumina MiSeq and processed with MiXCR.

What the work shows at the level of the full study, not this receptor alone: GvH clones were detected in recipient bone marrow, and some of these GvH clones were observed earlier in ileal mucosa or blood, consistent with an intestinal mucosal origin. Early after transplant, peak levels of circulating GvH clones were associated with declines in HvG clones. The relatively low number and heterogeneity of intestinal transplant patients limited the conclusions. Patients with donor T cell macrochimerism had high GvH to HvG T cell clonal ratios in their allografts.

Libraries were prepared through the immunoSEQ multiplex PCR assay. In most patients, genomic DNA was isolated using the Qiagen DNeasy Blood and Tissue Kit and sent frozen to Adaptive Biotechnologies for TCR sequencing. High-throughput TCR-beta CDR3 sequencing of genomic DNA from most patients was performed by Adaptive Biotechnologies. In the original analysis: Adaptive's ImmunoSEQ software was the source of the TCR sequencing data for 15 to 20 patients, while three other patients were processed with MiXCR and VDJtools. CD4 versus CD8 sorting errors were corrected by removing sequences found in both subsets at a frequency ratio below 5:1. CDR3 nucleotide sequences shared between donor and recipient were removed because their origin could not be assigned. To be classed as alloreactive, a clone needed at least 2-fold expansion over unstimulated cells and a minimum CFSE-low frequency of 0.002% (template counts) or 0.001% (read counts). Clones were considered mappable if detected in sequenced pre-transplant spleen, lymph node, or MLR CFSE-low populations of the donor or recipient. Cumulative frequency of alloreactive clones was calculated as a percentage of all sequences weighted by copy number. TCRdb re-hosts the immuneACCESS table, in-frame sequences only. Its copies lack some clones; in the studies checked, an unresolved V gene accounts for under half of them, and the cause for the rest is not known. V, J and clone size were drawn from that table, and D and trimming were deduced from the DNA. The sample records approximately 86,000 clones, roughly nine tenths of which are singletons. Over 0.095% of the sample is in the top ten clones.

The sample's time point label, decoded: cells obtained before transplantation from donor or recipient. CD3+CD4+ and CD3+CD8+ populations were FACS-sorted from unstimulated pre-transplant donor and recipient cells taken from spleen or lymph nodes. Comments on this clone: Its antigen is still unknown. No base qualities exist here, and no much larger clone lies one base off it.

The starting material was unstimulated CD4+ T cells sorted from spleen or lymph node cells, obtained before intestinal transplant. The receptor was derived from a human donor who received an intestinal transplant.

The CDR3 loop reads CASSEATGLRVTQYF. The DNA sequence follows: TGCGCCAGCAGTGAGGCCACAGGGTTGAGAGTGACCCAGTACTTC. The rearrangement combines TRBV10-2 with TRBJ2-5; possibly the D gene is TRBD1, per 6 matching bases. The CDR3 numbers 15 residues from cysteine through phenylalanine. Of the read, only the CDR3 DNA is kept; its 45 bases are in frame from base 1. The junction carries 17 bases between V and J, which are trimmed by 2 bases and 7 bases respectively. Based on the germline V gene, the CDR1 and CDR2 sequences are WSHSY and SAAADI.